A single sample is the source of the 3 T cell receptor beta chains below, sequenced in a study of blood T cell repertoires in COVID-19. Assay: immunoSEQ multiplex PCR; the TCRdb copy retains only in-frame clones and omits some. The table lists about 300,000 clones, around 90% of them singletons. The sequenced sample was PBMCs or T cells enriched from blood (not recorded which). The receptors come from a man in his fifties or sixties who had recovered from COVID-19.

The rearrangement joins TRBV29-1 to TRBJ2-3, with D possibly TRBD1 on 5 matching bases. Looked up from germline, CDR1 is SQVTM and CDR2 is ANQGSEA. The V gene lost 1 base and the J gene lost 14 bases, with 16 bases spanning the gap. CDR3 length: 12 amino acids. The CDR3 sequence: CSVEAPTGLMYF. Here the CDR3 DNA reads TGCAGCGTTGAAGCACCTACAGGCCTCATGTATTTT.

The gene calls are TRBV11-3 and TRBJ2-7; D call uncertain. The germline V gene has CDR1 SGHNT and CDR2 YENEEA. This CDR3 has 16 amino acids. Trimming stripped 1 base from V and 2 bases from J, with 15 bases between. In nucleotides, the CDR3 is TGTGCCAGCAGCTTAGTATCTCCATGGGCAGCCTACGAGCAGTACTTC. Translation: CASSLVSPWAAYEQYF. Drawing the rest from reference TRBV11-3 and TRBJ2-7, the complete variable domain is EAGVVQSPRYKIIEKKQPVAFWCNPISGHNTLYWYLQNLGQGPELLIRYENEEAVDDSQLPKDRFSAERLKGVDSTLKIQPAELGDSAVYLCASSLVSPWAAYEQYFGPGTRLTVT.

The CDR3 protein is CALRTGSNTGELFF. The CDR3, as DNA: TGTGCCTTACGAACAGGTTCGAACACCGGGGAGCTGTTTTTT. The V gene is TRBV2, the J gene TRBJ2-2, with a weak D call TRBD1 (5 bases). Germline V lookup: CDR1 SNHLY, CDR2 FYNNEI. CDR3 length equals 14 residues. The V end lost 11 bases, the J end lost 0 bases, and 13 bases lay between the germline ends.